This T cell receptor beta chain appears in the sequencing data of a study of PD-1 blockade in classical Hodgkin lymphoma. The data were produced by immunoSEQ multiplex PCR, yet TCRdb's version contains in-frame clones alone and is incomplete. Found here are roughly 40,000 clones, 85% to 90% of them singletons; the top ten hold roughly a tenth. Germline CDR1 reads MRHNA; CDR2 reads SNTAGT. The trim removed 6 bases at V and 4 bases at J, leaving 4 bases unmatched. This CDR3 comprises 14 residues. Comment on this clone: Antigen specificity is unknown.

Study-wide results and limits: Exclusion was the outcome for patients who began nivolumab under 1 year after ASCT.

There was relapse after autologous stem cell transplantation in every patient, and there was variation in brentuximab vedotin exposure. The sample in question was peripheral blood mononuclear cells (PBMCs), obtained at baseline. The V call is TRBV6-4, the J call TRBJ2-3; the match to TRBD1 covers 10 bases. The receptor was isolated from a human donor with classical Hodgkin lymphoma. As DNA, the CDR3 is TGTGCCAGCAGCCGGGACAGGGGATCAGATACGCAGTATTTT. This translates into CASSRDRGSDTQYF.